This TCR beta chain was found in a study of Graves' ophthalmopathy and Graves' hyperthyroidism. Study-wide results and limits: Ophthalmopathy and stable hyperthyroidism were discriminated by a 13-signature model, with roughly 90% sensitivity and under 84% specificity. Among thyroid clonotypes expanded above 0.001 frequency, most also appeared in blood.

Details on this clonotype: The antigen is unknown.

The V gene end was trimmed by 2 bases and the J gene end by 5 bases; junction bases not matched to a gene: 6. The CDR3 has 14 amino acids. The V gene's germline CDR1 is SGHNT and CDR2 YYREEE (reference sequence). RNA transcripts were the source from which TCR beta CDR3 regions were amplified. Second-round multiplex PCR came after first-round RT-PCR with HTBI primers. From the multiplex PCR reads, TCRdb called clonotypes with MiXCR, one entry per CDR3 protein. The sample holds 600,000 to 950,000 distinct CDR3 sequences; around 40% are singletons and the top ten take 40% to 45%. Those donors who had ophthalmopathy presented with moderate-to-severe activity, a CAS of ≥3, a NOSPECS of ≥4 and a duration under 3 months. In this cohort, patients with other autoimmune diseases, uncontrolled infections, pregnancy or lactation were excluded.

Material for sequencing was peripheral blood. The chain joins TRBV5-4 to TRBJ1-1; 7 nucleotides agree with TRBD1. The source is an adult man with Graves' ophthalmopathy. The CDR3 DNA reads TGTGCCAGCAGCTTTGAAGGGGGCGCGACTGAAGCTTTCTTT. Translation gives CASSFEGGATEAFF.